These 11 T cell receptor beta chains originate from one sample sequenced in a study of control samples from healthy donors and cancer patients. TCRdb's copy holds only in-frame clones and misses some; the assay was immunoSEQ multiplex PCR. Of 95,000 to 150,000 clones in the sample, around nine tenths were seen once. Sequencing was done on a sample of blood. The receptors were gathered from a man between 35 and 55 years old in good health.

This chain joins TRBV10-1 and TRBJ2-7; D is perhaps TRBD2 (5 bases). Between the trimmed V and J ends, which lost 3 bases and 6 bases, there was a span of 18 bases. The germline CDR1 and CDR2 sequences are WNHNN and SYGVQD (reference sequence). This CDR3 comprises 15 residues. The CDR3 loop is CASSESAGARAEQYF. The CDR3 nucleotides are TGCGCCAGCAGTGAATCCGCGGGCGCCCGGGCCGAGCAGTACTTC.

This chain links TRBV6-5 with TRBJ1-5; possible D gene TRBD1, 6 bases. Deletions cut 6 bases from V and 4 bases from J, with 10 bases between. Germline-derived CDR1 and CDR2 are MNHEY and SVGAGI. The CDR3 length is 13 residues. The CDR3 DNA reads TGTGCCAGCAGCTCAGGGGTTAATCAGCCCCAGCATTTT. Protein product: CASSSGVNQPQHF.

The V call is TRBV2, the J call TRBJ1-2; 7 nucleotides agree with TRBD1. V lost 5 bases, J lost 4 bases, and 13 bases stayed unmatched. This CDR3 region has 16 residues. The germline CDR1 and CDR2 sequences are SNHLY and FYNNEI. CDR3 region: CASSTRRDSVSYGYTF. The CDR3 nucleotides read TGTGCCAGCAGTACCCGGCGGGACAGTGTCAGCTATGGCTACACCTTC. The variable domain in full, with the rest retrieved from reference TRBV2 and TRBJ1-2, is EPEVTQTPSHQVTQMGQEVILRCVPISNHLYFYWYRQILGQKVEFLVSFYNNEISEKSEIFDDQFSVERPDGSNFTLKIRSTKLEDSAMYFCASSTRRDSVSYGYTFGSGTRLTVV.

The genes are TRBV4-1 and TRBJ1-6; no clear D. Trimming stripped 0 bases from V and 1 base from J, with 10 bases between. CDR1 and CDR2 (germline): MGHRA, YSYEKL. The CDR3 totals 17 residues. The CDR3 coding sequence is TGCGCCAGCAGCCAAGATTCAAAGGGTTCCTATAATTCACCCCTCCACTTT. Translation gives CASSQDSKGSYNSPLHF.

The chain combines TRBV4-3 with TRBJ2-5, with 9 positions matching TRBD1. The CDR3 is 15 amino acids. V shed 3 bases and J 7 bases; nucleotides not matched to a gene: 9. The germline V gene encodes CDR1 LGHNA and CDR2 YSLEER. CDR3 in DNA: TGCGCCAGCAGCCAGGCAGGGACAGGGCGCGCGACCCAGTACTTC. The encoded protein is CASSQAGTGRATQYF.

This clone has a single count. The chain joins TRBV27 to TRBJ2-3, with 11 nucleotides matching TRBD1. Per the germline V gene, CDR1 is MNHEY and CDR2 is SMNVEV (reference sequence). V gave up 1 base and J gave up 5 bases; unmatched junction bases: 5. CDR3 size: 16 residues. CDR3 sequence: CASSLFGQGAIDTQYF. The CDR3 DNA sequence: TGTGCCAGCAGTTTATTCGGACAGGGGGCTATAGATACGCAGTATTTT.

The gene calls are TRBV6-6 and TRBJ1-1, with D perhaps TRBD1 (5 bases). This CDR3 has 16 residues. V was trimmed by 5 bases and J by 3 bases, leaving 19 bases between them. CDR1 is MNHNY and CDR2 is SVGAGI in the germline V gene (reference sequence). The CDR3 reads CASSPRRDGTYTEAFF. DNA for the CDR3: TGTGCCAGCAGTCCCAGACGGGACGGAACCTACACTGAAGCTTTCTTT.

The chain carries TRBV3-1 (or the pseudogene TRBV3-2) and TRBJ2-3, with D unresolved. In germline, CDR1 is LGHDT, CDR2 YNNKEL (reference sequence). V was cut by 8 bases and J by 1 base, with 10 bases left in between. This CDR3 spans 13 amino acids. CDR3 protein: CASGDPRTDTQYF. CDR3 bases: TGTGCCAGCGGGGATCCTCGCACAGATACGCAGTATTTT.

The chain is built from TRBV19 and TRBJ2-5; TRBD1 agrees at 10 bases. The CDR3 length is 20 residues. J gave up 3 bases and V 2 bases, and 18 bases lay outside the gene matches. The germline V gene has CDR1 LNHDA and CDR2 SQIVND (reference sequence). The CDR3 sequence: CASSIRGTGEKFSGKETQYF. The DNA of the CDR3 is TGTGCCAGTAGTATAAGAGGGACAGGGGAGAAGTTCTCCGGGAAAGAGACCCAGTACTTC.

Comments on this clone: The same CDR3 is also encoded by other DNA sequences in this sample. The chain employs TRBV18 and TRBJ2-6; D remains ambiguous. The CDR3 length is 14 residues. Germline V gene data show CDR1 as KGHSH and CDR2 as LQKENI. The V end lost 2 bases, the J end lost 0 bases, and 2 bases lay between the germline ends. In DNA, the CDR3 is TGTGCCAGCTCACCAGGCTCTGGGGCCAACGTCCTGACTTTC. Amino acid sequence: CASSPGSGANVLTF.

The V and J genes are TRBV4-3 and TRBJ2-5, with TRBD1 identical over 9 bases. J gave up 5 bases and V 4 bases, and 11 bases lay outside the gene matches. Germline V lookup: CDR1 LGHNA, CDR2 YSLEER. The CDR3 has 16 residues. The DNA of the CDR3 is TGCGCCAGCAGCCGAGGAACAGGGGGCGGGTGGGAGACCCAGTACTTC. Amino acid sequence: CASSRGTGGGWETQYF.